The following is a T cell receptor (beta chain) sequence with its context. The target antigen is unknown. The source of the sample is a study of T cell responses to AZD1222 COVID-19 vaccine. CDR1 MDHEN and CDR2 SYDVKM come from the germline V gene. The CDR3 consists of 13 residues. Trimming removed 2 bases at V and 0 bases at J, with 4 bases between. Study-wide points: Baseline seropositivity characterized only a handful of AZD1222 recipients.

The assay was immunoSEQ multiplex PCR, and TCRdb's table has in-frame clones only and misses some. The data contain about 150,000 clones, around 91% of them singletons. Sequences were derived from peripheral blood, sampled on day 0 of AZD1222 vaccination. The chain carries TRBV28 and TRBJ1-2; no clear D gene. This sequence originates from an adult in good health. The CDR3 DNA follows: TGTGCCAGCAGTTTAAAGACTAACTATGGCTACACCTTC. Translating gives CASSLKTNYGYTF.